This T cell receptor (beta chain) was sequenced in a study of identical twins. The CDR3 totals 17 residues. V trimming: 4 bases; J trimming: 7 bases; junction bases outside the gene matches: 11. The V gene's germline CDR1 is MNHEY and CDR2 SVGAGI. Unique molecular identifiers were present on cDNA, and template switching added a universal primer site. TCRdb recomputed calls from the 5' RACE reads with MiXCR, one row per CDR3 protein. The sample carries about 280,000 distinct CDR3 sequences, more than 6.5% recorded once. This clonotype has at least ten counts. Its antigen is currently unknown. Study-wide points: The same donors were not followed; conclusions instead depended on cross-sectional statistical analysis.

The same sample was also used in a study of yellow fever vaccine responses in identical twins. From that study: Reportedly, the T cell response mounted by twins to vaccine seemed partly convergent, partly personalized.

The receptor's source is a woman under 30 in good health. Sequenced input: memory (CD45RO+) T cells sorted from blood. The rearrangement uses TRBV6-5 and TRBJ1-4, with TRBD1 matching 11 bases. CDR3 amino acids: CASSFGTGGGSGEKLFF. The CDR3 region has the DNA TGTGCCAGCAGTTTCGGGACAGGGGGTGGTAGCGGTGAAAAACTGTTTTTT.